The entry that follows covers one T cell receptor (beta chain) sequence. Its target is not known. This specimen comes from a study of T cell responses to AZD1222 COVID-19 vaccine. Study-level results: Spike-specific TCR repertoires showed rising breadth and depth after two AZD1222 doses.

CDR1 is MNHEY, CDR2 SMNVEV, per germline (reference sequence). V gave up 2 bases and J gave up 5 bases, with 10 bases separating them. The CDR3 covers 13 residues. Produced via immunoSEQ multiplex PCR; TCRdb's table is partial and in-frame only. Among about 60,000 clones listed, 85% to 90% were seen once. Material: peripheral blood, obtained on day 0 of MenACWY control vaccination. The chain combines TRBV27 with TRBJ2-7; D perhaps matches TRBD1 (7 bases). The origin of this receptor is an adult in good health. The CDR3 DNA sequence: TGTGCCAGCAGTTTAGGAGGGGGCCACGAGCAGTACTTC. This encodes CASSLGGGHEQYF.